This is a list of T cell receptor beta chains from one sample in a study of blood T cell repertoires in COVID-19. Clones were sequenced by immunoSEQ multiplex PCR, and TCRdb holds only the in-frame ones, with some missing. Of about 60,000 clones detected, roughly 72% appear once; the ten largest clones hold approximately 5%. The specimen sequenced was peripheral blood. The receptors originated from a woman in her 70s with COVID-19, enrolled during active disease. Each CDR3 is given with its conserved first and last residue. Fields, in order: V gene, J gene, clone size, D gene, CDR3 length, CDR3 protein, CDR3 DNA. The D gene is left open where the match is weak. A clone size is listed for some rows: how often the clone was seen (once, few, many), or a class if it is expanded.

V gene: TRBV7-3; J gene: TRBJ1-6; clone size: once; D gene: TRBD1; CDR3 length: 16; CDR3 protein: CASSLRDRGHDSPLHF; CDR3 DNA: TGTGCCAGCAGCTTAAGGGACAGGGGGCACGATTCACCCCTCCACTTT
V gene: TRBV7-7; J gene: TRBJ2-3; clone size: NA; D gene: NA; CDR3 length: 14; CDR3 protein: CASSPFRRGDTQYF; CDR3 DNA: TGTGCCAGCAGCCCCTTTCGGCGGGGAGATACGCAGTATTTT
V gene: TRBV27; J gene: TRBJ2-5; clone size: NA; D gene: TRBD2; CDR3 length: 15; CDR3 protein: CASSWGGRGQETQYF; CDR3 DNA: TGTGCCAGCAGTTGGGGGGGGAGGGGACAAGAGACCCAGTACTTC
V gene: TRBV2; J gene: TRBJ2-6; clone size: NA; D gene: TRBD1; CDR3 length: 15; CDR3 protein: CASAGTGGRANVLTF; CDR3 DNA: TGTGCCAGCGCCGGGACAGGGGGAAGGGCCAACGTCCTGACTTTC
V gene: TRBV29-1; J gene: TRBJ2-5; clone size: NA; D gene: TRBD1; CDR3 length: 13; CDR3 protein: CSVEDRGHETQYF; CDR3 DNA: TGCAGCGTTGAGGACAGGGGGCATGAGACCCAGTACTTC
V gene: TRBV6-2/TRBV6-3; J gene: TRBJ2-1; clone size: NA; D gene: TRBD2; CDR3 length: 18; CDR3 protein: CASSDGLAGPRIYNEQFF; CDR3 DNA: TGTGCCAGCAGTGACGGACTAGCGGGACCTAGAATTTACAATGAGCAGTTCTTC
V gene: TRBV7-2; J gene: TRBJ1-6; clone size: NA; D gene: TRBD1; CDR3 length: 14; CDR3 protein: CASSWTDRVEPLHF; CDR3 DNA: TGTGCCAGCAGCTGGACGGACAGGGTAGAGCCCCTCCACTTT
V gene: TRBV2; J gene: TRBJ2-5; clone size: NA; D gene: TRBD2; CDR3 length: 18; CDR3 protein: CASRRTSGRALLRETQYF; CDR3 DNA: TGTGCCAGCCGCCGGACTAGCGGGAGGGCCCTGTTAAGGGAGACCCAGTACTTC
V gene: TRBV19; J gene: TRBJ2-7; clone size: NA; D gene: TRBD1; CDR3 length: 13; CDR3 protein: CASSNDRGYEQYF; CDR3 DNA: TGTGCCAGTAGTAACGACAGGGGCTACGAGCAGTACTTC
V gene: TRBV15; J gene: TRBJ1-5; clone size: NA; D gene: TRBD1; CDR3 length: 16; CDR3 protein: CATSTLGGQGDQPQHF; CDR3 DNA: TGTGCCACCAGCACTCTGGGGGGACAGGGGGATCAGCCCCAGCATTTT
V gene: TRBV14; J gene: TRBJ2-3; clone size: once; D gene: NA; CDR3 length: 16; CDR3 protein: CASSQDPASGTDTQYF; CDR3 DNA: TGTGCCAGCAGCCAAGATCCCGCTAGCGGCACAGATACGCAGTATTTT
V gene: TRBV18; J gene: TRBJ2-5; clone size: NA; D gene: NA; CDR3 length: 14; CDR3 protein: CASSVSGNQETQYF; CDR3 DNA: TGTGCCAGCTCAGTTTCCGGGAATCAAGAGACCCAGTACTTC
V gene: TRBV7-9; J gene: TRBJ1-4; clone size: few; D gene: TRBD1; CDR3 length: 17; CDR3 protein: CASSPDWPGTGNEKLFF; CDR3 DNA: TGTGCCAGCAGCCCAGACTGGCCCGGGACAGGAAATGAAAAACTGTTTTTT
V gene: TRBV5-1; J gene: TRBJ2-5; clone size: once; D gene: NA; CDR3 length: 15; CDR3 protein: CASSLLDSNQETQYF; CDR3 DNA: TGCGCCAGCAGCTTATTAGACAGCAACCAAGAGACCCAGTACTTC
V gene: TRBV3-1/TRBV3-2; J gene: TRBJ2-5; clone size: NA; D gene: NA; CDR3 length: 15; CDR3 protein: CASSQAPAAQETQYF; CDR3 DNA: TGTGCCAGCAGCCAAGCGCCAGCGGCTCAAGAGACCCAGTACTTC
V gene: TRBV27; J gene: TRBJ1-1; clone size: NA; D gene: NA; CDR3 length: 16; CDR3 protein: CASSLQGFWGNTEAFF; CDR3 DNA: TGTGCCAGCAGTTTACAGGGATTTTGGGGGAACACTGAAGCTTTCTTT
V gene: TRBV3-1/TRBV3-2; J gene: TRBJ2-2; clone size: once; D gene: NA; CDR3 length: 17; CDR3 protein: CASSQRLWAVGGGELFF; CDR3 DNA: TGTGCCAGCAGCCAAAGGCTTTGGGCCGTTGGAGGCGGGGAGCTGTTTTTT
V gene: TRBV7-2; J gene: TRBJ1-1; clone size: NA; D gene: TRBD1; CDR3 length: 15; CDR3 protein: CASSLGQGAVTEAFF; CDR3 DNA: TGTGCCAGCAGCTTAGGGCAGGGGGCGGTCACTGAAGCTTTCTTT
V gene: TRBV4-2; J gene: TRBJ2-7; clone size: NA; D gene: NA; CDR3 length: 15; CDR3 protein: CASSQDQGREYEQYF; CDR3 DNA: TGTGCCAGCAGCCAAGATCAGGGGAGAGAATACGAGCAGTACTTC
V gene: TRBV4-3; J gene: TRBJ1-4; clone size: NA; D gene: NA; CDR3 length: 14; CDR3 protein: CASSQSENRGELFF; CDR3 DNA: TGCGCCAGCAGCCAGTCCGAAAACCGGGGAGAACTGTTTTTT
V gene: TRBV11-1; J gene: TRBJ2-2; clone size: NA; D gene: TRBD1; CDR3 length: 16; CDR3 protein: CASSPGQGDLGGELFF; CDR3 DNA: TGTGCCAGCAGCCCGGGACAGGGCGACTTAGGGGGGGAGCTGTTTTTT
V gene: TRBV4-1; J gene: TRBJ2-1; clone size: NA; D gene: NA; CDR3 length: 15; CDR3 protein: CASSQGTTPGNEQFF; CDR3 DNA: TGCGCCAGCAGCCAAGGGACTACTCCGGGAAATGAGCAGTTCTTC
V gene: TRBV19; J gene: TRBJ1-4; clone size: few; D gene: TRBD1; CDR3 length: 14; CDR3 protein: CASSWGTGNEKLFF; CDR3 DNA: TGTGCCAGTAGTTGGGGGACAGGGAATGAAAAACTGTTTTTT
V gene: TRBV11-1; J gene: TRBJ2-2; clone size: NA; D gene: NA; CDR3 length: 14; CDR3 protein: CASSLTENTGELFF; CDR3 DNA: TGTGCCAGCAGCCTCACTGAAAACACCGGGGAGCTGTTTTTT
V gene: TRBV9; J gene: TRBJ1-2; clone size: NA; D gene: TRBD1; CDR3 length: 14; CDR3 protein: CASSLRTGSYGYTF; CDR3 DNA: TGTGCCAGCAGCCTCCGGACAGGAAGCTATGGCTACACCTTC
V gene: TRBV2; J gene: TRBJ2-2; clone size: NA; D gene: TRBD1; CDR3 length: 16; CDR3 protein: CASSKGQGGGTGELFF; CDR3 DNA: TGTGCCAGCAGTAAGGGACAGGGGGGCGGAACCGGGGAGCTGTTTTTT
V gene: TRBV19; J gene: TRBJ1-3; clone size: NA; D gene: TRBD1; CDR3 length: 18; CDR3 protein: CASRGTGGKFISGNTIYF; CDR3 DNA: TGTGCCAGTCGGGGAACAGGGGGCAAGTTTATTTCTGGAAACACCATATATTTT
V gene: TRBV3-1/TRBV3-2; J gene: TRBJ2-5; clone size: NA; D gene: NA; CDR3 length: 12; CDR3 protein: CASSQYPETQYF; CDR3 DNA: TGTGCCAGCAGCCAATATCCGGAGACCCAGTACTTC
V gene: TRBV5-1; J gene: TRBJ2-5; clone size: NA; D gene: TRBD2; CDR3 length: 16; CDR3 protein: CASSLGLAVIGETQYF; CDR3 DNA: TGCGCCAGCAGCTTGGGACTAGCGGTGATAGGAGAGACCCAGTACTTC
V gene: TRBV4-3; J gene: TRBJ1-2; clone size: NA; D gene: TRBD1; CDR3 length: 15; CDR3 protein: CASSLNPGGAGGYTF; CDR3 DNA: TGCGCCAGCAGCCTCAATCCAGGGGGCGCGGGCGGCTACACCTTC
V gene: TRBV19; J gene: TRBJ2-3; clone size: NA; D gene: TRBD1; CDR3 length: 17; CDR3 protein: CASSIGAGTGDPDTQYF; CDR3 DNA: TGTGCCAGTAGTATAGGCGCCGGGACAGGGGATCCAGATACGCAGTATTTT
V gene: TRBV14; J gene: TRBJ1-2; clone size: NA; D gene: NA; CDR3 length: 13; CDR3 protein: CASSQDVFYGYTF; CDR3 DNA: TGTGCCAGCAGCCAAGATGTCTTTTATGGCTACACCTTC
V gene: TRBV4-1; J gene: TRBJ1-5; clone size: NA; D gene: NA; CDR3 length: 18; CDR3 protein: CASSHPSPRRGLYQPQHF; CDR3 DNA: TGCGCCAGCAGCCACCCCTCCCCCCGACGGGGACTTTATCAGCCCCAGCATTTT
V gene: TRBV6-2/TRBV6-3; J gene: TRBJ1-1; clone size: NA; D gene: NA; CDR3 length: 13; CDR3 protein: CASSYSGGQEAFF; CDR3 DNA: TGTGCCAGCAGTTACTCGGGGGGGCAGGAAGCTTTCTTT
V gene: TRBV9; J gene: TRBJ2-1; clone size: NA; D gene: TRBD1; CDR3 length: 15; CDR3 protein: CASSLGQETYNEQFF; CDR3 DNA: TGTGCCAGCAGCTTGGGACAGGAAACCTACAATGAGCAGTTCTTC
V gene: TRBV6-1; J gene: TRBJ2-5; clone size: NA; D gene: TRBD2; CDR3 length: 15; CDR3 protein: CASSEGREGLETQYF; CDR3 DNA: TGTGCCAGCAGTGAGGGCAGGGAGGGTCTTGAGACCCAGTACTTC
V gene: TRBV5-1; J gene: TRBJ2-3; clone size: NA; D gene: NA; CDR3 length: 15; CDR3 protein: CASSLGTALVDTQYF; CDR3 DNA: TGCGCCAGCAGCTTGGGGACAGCCCTCGTAGATACGCAGTATTTT
V gene: TRBV11-2; J gene: TRBJ2-1; clone size: once; D gene: NA; CDR3 length: 16; CDR3 protein: CASSLRGEGVHNEQFF; CDR3 DNA: TGTGCCAGCAGCTTACGGGGTGAGGGGGTCCACAATGAGCAGTTCTTC
V gene: TRBV2; J gene: TRBJ1-4; clone size: NA; D gene: TRBD1; CDR3 length: 15; CDR3 protein: CASSPQGETNEKLFF; CDR3 DNA: TGTGCCAGCAGTCCGCAGGGGGAAACTAATGAAAAACTGTTTTTT
V gene: TRBV2; J gene: TRBJ1-6; clone size: NA; D gene: NA; CDR3 length: 15; CDR3 protein: CASSTGRIHNSPLHF; CDR3 DNA: TGTGCCAGCAGTACCGGGAGAATCCATAATTCACCCCTCCACTTT
V gene: TRBV18; J gene: TRBJ1-5; clone size: NA; D gene: NA; CDR3 length: 14; CDR3 protein: CASSPGRFNQPQHF; CDR3 DNA: TGTGCCAGCTCACCGGGGAGGTTTAATCAGCCCCAGCATTTT
V gene: TRBV27; J gene: TRBJ1-2; clone size: NA; D gene: TRBD1; CDR3 length: 13; CDR3 protein: CASTGQGRGGYTF; CDR3 DNA: TGTGCCAGCACGGGACAGGGGAGGGGAGGCTACACCTTC
V gene: TRBV2; J gene: TRBJ2-3; clone size: NA; D gene: NA; CDR3 length: 13; CDR3 protein: CASTRYYSDTQYF; CDR3 DNA: TGTGCCAGCACGCGCTATTACTCAGATACGCAGTATTTT
V gene: TRBV7-3; J gene: TRBJ2-7; clone size: NA; D gene: TRBD2; CDR3 length: 14; CDR3 protein: CASSLLGGMYEQYF; CDR3 DNA: TGTGCCAGCAGCTTACTCGGGGGGATGTACGAGCAGTACTTC
V gene: TRBV5-1; J gene: TRBJ2-5; clone size: few; D gene: TRBD2; CDR3 length: 20; CDR3 protein: CASSVMPSLRTLAGGETQYF; CDR3 DNA: TGCGCCAGCAGCGTGATGCCGTCCCTACGAACCCTAGCGGGGGGAGAGACCCAGTACTTC
V gene: TRBV7-9; J gene: TRBJ1-4; clone size: NA; D gene: TRBD1; CDR3 length: 14; CDR3 protein: CASSPGTVPEKLFF; CDR3 DNA: TGTGCCAGCAGCCCCGGGACAGTACCTGAAAAACTGTTTTTT
V gene: TRBV6-5; J gene: TRBJ1-2; clone size: NA; D gene: NA; CDR3 length: 15; CDR3 protein: CASRQNRDLNYGYTF; CDR3 DNA: TGTGCCAGCAGACAAAACAGGGATCTTAACTATGGCTACACCTTC
V gene: TRBV14; J gene: TRBJ2-3; clone size: NA; D gene: TRBD2; CDR3 length: 16; CDR3 protein: CASSHRLAGEADTQYF; CDR3 DNA: TGTGCCAGCAGCCACCGACTAGCGGGAGAGGCAGATACGCAGTATTTT
V gene: TRBV5-1; J gene: TRBJ1-2; clone size: few; D gene: NA; CDR3 length: 16; CDR3 protein: CASRTTPGGGGGGYTF; CDR3 DNA: TGCGCCAGCAGGACAACGCCCGGGGGGGGAGGTGGTGGCTACACCTTC
V gene: TRBV7-8; J gene: TRBJ1-2; clone size: few; D gene: NA; CDR3 length: 14; CDR3 protein: CASSLAGGNYGYTF; CDR3 DNA: TGTGCCAGCAGCTTAGCGGGGGGGAACTATGGCTACACCTTC
V gene: TRBV19; J gene: TRBJ1-5; clone size: few; D gene: TRBD1; CDR3 length: 15; CDR3 protein: CASSITGGGNQPQHF; CDR3 DNA: TGTGCCAGTAGTATCACAGGGGGCGGCAATCAGCCCCAGCATTTT
V gene: TRBV2; J gene: TRBJ1-5; clone size: once; D gene: NA; CDR3 length: 15; CDR3 protein: CASLEGTALNQPQHF; CDR3 DNA: TGTGCCAGCCTAGAGGGCACAGCTCTAAATCAGCCCCAGCATTTT
V gene: TRBV6-5; J gene: TRBJ1-6; clone size: NA; D gene: TRBD1; CDR3 length: 15; CDR3 protein: CASSFGQGRNSPLHF; CDR3 DNA: TGTGCCAGCAGCTTCGGACAGGGTCGTAATTCACCCCTCCACTTT
V gene: TRBV5-1; J gene: TRBJ1-2; clone size: NA; D gene: TRBD1; CDR3 length: 16; CDR3 protein: CASSLGPGQGNYGYTF; CDR3 DNA: TGCGCCAGCAGCTTGGGGCCGGGACAGGGGAACTATGGCTACACCTTC
V gene: TRBV24-1; J gene: TRBJ2-3; clone size: NA; D gene: NA; CDR3 length: 17; CDR3 protein: CATSDPGSTPGGDTQYF; CDR3 DNA: TGTGCCACCAGTGATCCGGGGTCGACCCCCGGGGGAGATACGCAGTATTTT